The T cell receptor beta chain under discussion was sequenced for a study of blood T cell repertoires in COVID-19. Study in general: Acute-phase and convalescent COVID-19 samples originated in the United States, Italy and Spain. T cells, B-cell-depleted T cells, or PBMCs provided the cDNA or gDNA that served as material.

The V gene lost 6 bases and the J gene lost 1 base, with 15 bases spanning the gap. This CDR3 region has 15 residues. Germline V gene lookup returns CDR1 SGHAT and CDR2 FQNNGV. Under the authors' procedure: Reference gene primers were amplified, and this amplification served to estimate nucleated cell counts. The method was immunoSEQ multiplex PCR; TCRdb's version includes in-frame clones alone and lacks a portion of them. Clone size and the V and J calls come from that table; the DNA yielded D and trimming. The sample yields some 220,000 clones, roughly 84% seen once. Sequencing input: peripheral blood. The V and J genes are TRBV11-2 and TRBJ1-1; no definite D call. The TCR sequence derives from a man between 50 and 59 years old who had recovered from COVID-19. CDR3 sequence reads: CASSRGPNTNTEAFF. Written as DNA, the CDR3 is TGTGCCAGCAGTCGCGGCCCCAACACGAACACTGAAGCTTTCTTT. Full variable domain (outside the CDR3, taken from reference TRBV11-2 and TRBJ1-1): EAGVAQSPRYKIIEKRQSVAFWCNPISGHATLYWYQQILGQGPKLLIQFQNNGVVDDSQLPKDRFSAERLKGVDSTLKIQPAKLEDSAVYLCASSRGPNTNTEAFFGQGTRLTVV.